This passage covers 27 T cell receptor beta chains from one sample sequenced in a study of OX40 agonist ivuxolimab in advanced cancers. Libraries were prepared through the immunoSEQ multiplex PCR assay. Not all clones reach the TCRdb copy of this immuneACCESS table, which keeps in-frame sequences only. Checked studies attribute under half of the gap to unresolved V genes and leave the rest unexplained. This sample comprises fewer than 85,000 clones, more than 80% of them detected only once. The top ten clones comprise under 0.65% of the sample. Sequenced material: CD4+ or CD8+ T cells sorted from blood, taken in a trial of the OX40 agonist ivuxolimab. The origin of the receptors is an adult with an advanced solid tumor such as melanoma, head and neck, liver or kidney cancer.

In its sample, this clone was seen once. This sequence joins TRBV29-1 and TRBJ2-7; D is possibly TRBD2 (5 bases). There are 12 residues in the CDR3. The V and J ends lost 4 bases and 6 bases respectively, with 13 bases between them. The germline V gene encodes CDR1 SQVTM and CDR2 ANQGSEA. CDR3 region: CSVGVVRGEQYF. The CDR3 DNA reads TGCAGCGTTGGGGTTGTCCGGGGCGAGCAGTACTTC.

The rearrangement links TRBV10-2 to TRBJ2-7, with D perhaps TRBD1 (6 bases). Germline CDR1 reads WSHSY; CDR2 reads SAAADI. The CDR3 loop spans 15 amino acids. Trimming stripped 3 bases from V and 3 bases from J, with 15 bases between. Here the CDR3 reads CASSDVVDSYYEQYF. CDR3 in DNA: TGCGCCAGCAGTGATGTAGTGGACAGCTACTACGAGCAGTACTTC.

The rearrangement uses TRBV5-8 and TRBJ1-1; D ambiguous. There are 14 residues in the CDR3. Trimming removed 4 bases at V and 2 bases at J, with 12 bases between. Germline CDR1 is SGHTS and CDR2 is YDEGEE. The CDR3 coding sequence is TGTGCCAGCAGCCCCCGTTTTATCAACACTGAAGCTTTCTTT. Its protein is CASSPRFINTEAFF.

The rearrangement joins TRBV7-2 to TRBJ1-3; 11 bases are shared with TRBD1. The CDR3 has 17 residues. Unmatched junction bases numbered 11, after V lost 5 bases and J lost 5 bases. The germline V gene encodes CDR1 SGHTA and CDR2 FQGNSA. DNA of the CDR3: TGTGCCAGCAGCCCGAAGGGACAGGGGGTCGCCCGAAACACCATATATTTT. Protein product: CASSPKGQGVARNTIYF.

The rearrangement joins TRBV15 to TRBJ1-5; D not certain. The CDR3 sequence is 15 residues long. Germline CDR1 reads LNHNV; CDR2 reads YYDKDF (reference sequence). With 0 bases removed from V and 0 bases from J, the gap between germline ends came to 6 bases. This chain's CDR3 is CATSRERLSNQPQHF. DNA for the CDR3: TGTGCCACCAGCAGAGAACGGCTTAGCAATCAGCCCCAGCATTTT.

The CDR3 region is CASFPPTGTGNNYEQYF. CDR3 DNA: TGTGCCAGCTTCCCTCCTACCGGGACAGGGAATAACTACGAGCAGTACTTC. The chain joins TRBV28 to TRBJ2-7; 9 bases are a match to TRBD1. Germline V gene lookup returns CDR1 MDHEN and CDR2 SYDVKM. CDR3 length: 17 residues. Trimming at V came to 8 bases and at J to 3 bases, leaving 17 bases not matched to a gene.

J is TRBJ2-7 and V is TRBV19; the D is unclear. V was clipped by 5 bases and J by 4 bases, with 15 bases between them. The CDR3 sequence is 14 residues long. CDR1 LNHDA and CDR2 SQIVND come from the germline V gene (reference sequence). The CDR3 loop reads CASSFSGGRYEQYF. DNA for the CDR3: TGTGCCAGTAGTTTCTCAGGCGGTCGGTACGAGCAGTACTTC.

The chain uses TRBV28 and TRBJ1-1; TRBD1 matches at 7 bases. After removal of 6 bases from V and 5 bases from J, the junction contained 9 bases not matched to a gene. The germline gives CDR1 MDHEN, CDR2 SYDVKM. The CDR3 is 14 amino acids. As DNA, the CDR3 is TGTGCCAGCAGCCCAAGACAGGGCGGGACTGAAGCTTTCTTT. This translates into CASSPRQGGTEAFF.

V and J are TRBV19 and TRBJ1-2; no reliable D call. V lost 3 bases, J lost 3 bases, and 8 bases lay in between. The CDR3 loop spans 13 amino acids. Germline V gene data show CDR1 as LNHDA and CDR2 as SQIVND (reference sequence). The CDR3 region is CASSIQKYYGYTF. CDR3 bases: TGTGCCAGTAGTATTCAGAAGTACTATGGCTACACCTTC.

The V and J genes are TRBV6-6 and TRBJ2-7, with D hard to call. CDR1 is MNHNY and CDR2 is SVGAGI in the germline V gene (reference sequence). Trimming pared 6 bases from V and 3 bases from J, leaving 9 bases between. The CDR3 extends over 12 amino acids. CDR3 sequence: CASSSDHYEQYF. In DNA form, the CDR3 reads TGTGCCAGCAGCTCTGACCACTACGAGCAGTACTTC.

This chain joins TRBV4-1 and TRBJ2-4; 8 nucleotides agree with TRBD1. Germline CDR1 MGHRA, CDR2 YSYEKL. The CDR3 loop spans 14 amino acids. J lost 6 bases, V lost 4 bases, and 5 bases had no gene match. The CDR3 DNA follows: TGCGCCAGCAGCCTCAAAGACAGGGGAAACATTCAGTACTTC. Its translation: CASSLKDRGNIQYF.

V usage is TRBV11-2 and J usage is TRBJ2-5, with TRBD2 identical over 10 bases. The CDR3 length is 14 residues. CDR1 is SGHAT, CDR2 FQNNGV, per germline. V trimming: 5 bases; J trimming: 1 base; junction bases outside the gene matches: 1. CDR3 region: CASSRTSGQETQYF. The CDR3 nucleotides are TGTGCCAGCAGCCGGACTAGCGGCCAAGAGACCCAGTACTTC.

The chain employs TRBV11-3 and TRBJ2-2; D might be TRBD1 or TRBD2, each matching 6 bases. The V gene's germline CDR1 is SGHNT and CDR2 YENEEA. The CDR3 totals 14 residues. Trimming left V 1 base short and J 5 bases short, with 8 bases between. The CDR3 nucleotides are TGTGCCAGCAGCTTAGGAGGGGGGACCGGGGAGCTGTTTTTT. Protein product: CASSLGGGTGELFF.

V gene TRBV28 combines with J gene TRBJ2-3; D may be TRBD1 (6 bases). V lost 3 bases and J 2 bases, leaving 9 bases between the germline ends. This CDR3 contains 14 residues. Germline V gene sequence: CDR1 MDHEN, CDR2 SYDVKM. CDR3 nucleotide sequence: TGTGCCAGCAGTTTCCTGGGGGCCACAGATACGCAGTATTTT. This encodes CASSFLGATDTQYF.

V is TRBV30 and J is TRBJ2-7, with TRBD2 identical over 7 bases. This CDR3 region has 15 residues. The germline V gene encodes CDR1 GTSNPN and CDR2 SVGIG (reference sequence). The ends lost 8 bases at V and 4 bases at J; junction bases unmatched: 17. The CDR3 spells CAARAGGRANYEQYF. The CDR3 region has the DNA TGTGCCGCCAGGGCCGGAGGGAGGGCTAATTACGAGCAGTACTTC.

The V call is TRBV5-1, the J call TRBJ1-4; 8 nucleotides line up with TRBD1. The V gene end was trimmed by 0 bases and the J gene end by 8 bases; junction bases not matched to a gene: 6. Germline-derived CDR1 and CDR2 are SGHRS and YFSETQ. The CDR3 spans 15 residues. CDR3 sequence reads: CASSLDSGGGEKLFF. In nucleotides, the CDR3 is TGCGCCAGCAGCTTGGATTCAGGGGGCGGCGAAAAACTGTTTTTT.

The chain couples TRBV19 to TRBJ1-1; 8 nucleotides align to TRBD1. J was trimmed by 5 bases and V by 6 bases; bases with no gene match: 17. This CDR3 has 17 amino acids. The germline V gene has CDR1 LNHDA and CDR2 SQIVND (reference sequence). CDR3 protein: CASSSGQGWYDKTEAFF. DNA of the CDR3: TGTGCCAGTAGCTCCGGACAGGGTTGGTACGATAAAACTGAAGCTTTCTTT.

This clone was seen just once. This chain uses TRBV5-8 with TRBJ1-4; 8 positions match TRBD1. The CDR3 length is 17 residues. J lost 1 base, V lost 0 bases, and 5 bases had no gene match. Germline V gene data show CDR1 as SGHTS and CDR2 as YDEGEE. CDR3 amino acids: CASSLVRGRLTNEKLFF. CDR3 sequence (DNA): TGTGCCAGCAGCTTGGTCAGGGGGCGCTTAACTAATGAAAAACTGTTTTTT.

The CDR3 sequence: CASSSGQWMDEQYF. CDR3 bases: TGCGCCAGCAGCTCGGGACAGTGGATGGACGAGCAGTACTTC. The V and J genes are TRBV5-1 and TRBJ2-7; TRBD1 matches 7 bases. Germline V gene sequence: CDR1 SGHRS, CDR2 YFSETQ. V lost 3 bases to trimming and J lost 5 bases; unmatched junction nucleotides: 8. There are 14 residues in the CDR3. Full variable domain (remainder filled in from reference TRBV5-1 and TRBJ2-7): KAGVTQTPRYLIKTRGQQVTLSCSPISGHRSVSWYQQTPGQGLQFLFEYFSETQRNKGNFPGRFSGRQFSNSRSEMNVSTLELGDSALYLCASSSGQWMDEQYFGPGTRLTVT.

The genes are TRBV5-1 and TRBJ2-7, with unresolved D. The V end lost 0 bases, the J end lost 2 bases, and 9 bases lay between the germline ends. CDR1 is SGHRS and CDR2 is YFSETQ in the germline V gene. The CDR3 covers 14 residues. The CDR3 nucleotides are TGCGCCAGCAGCTTGGGGCAGACCCCCTACGAGCAGTACTTC. Residues: CASSLGQTPYEQYF.

The chain uses TRBV18 and TRBJ2-3; D is unclear. Per germline, CDR1 KGHSH and CDR2 LQKENI. V lost 6 bases, J lost 2 bases, and 15 bases lay in between. The CDR3 length is 15 residues. This CDR3 is CASSPEHAFTDTQYF. The CDR3 DNA follows: TGTGCCAGCTCTCCGGAACATGCCTTCACAGATACGCAGTATTTT.

The genes are TRBV30 and TRBJ2-3, with D uncertain. This CDR3 contains 13 residues. Looked up from germline, CDR1 is GTSNPN and CDR2 is SVGIG (reference sequence). V lost 4 bases, J lost 0 bases, and 8 bases lay in between. This CDR3 is CAWTRSSTDTQYF. DNA of the CDR3: TGTGCCTGGACGCGCTCGAGCACAGATACGCAGTATTTT.

V is TRBV4-1 and J is TRBJ2-6, with D possibly matching TRBD2 (6 bases). Germline assignment: CDR1 MGHRA and CDR2 YSYEKL. Trimming shortened V by 0 bases and J by 0 bases, and 15 bases separated the two germline ends. The CDR3 totals 19 residues. This CDR3 is CASSQDWFGGNSGANVLTF. The CDR3, as DNA: TGCGCCAGCAGCCAAGATTGGTTTGGGGGGAACTCTGGGGCCAACGTCCTGACTTTC.

This clone was detected once. The V gene is TRBV5-4, the J gene TRBJ2-5; 10 bases fit TRBD2. J lost 2 bases, V lost 4 bases, and 5 bases had no gene match. CDR1 and CDR2 (germline): SGHNT, YYREEE (reference sequence). The CDR3 runs 15 residues. CDR3 coding DNA: TGTGCCAGCAGCGGAGGACTAGCGGCTCAAGAGACCCAGTACTTC. It is translated as CASSGGLAAQETQYF.

J is TRBJ1-2 and V is TRBV30; no reliable D call. V lost 0 bases, J lost 3 bases, and 8 bases lay in between. Germline assignment: CDR1 GTSNPN and CDR2 SVGIG (reference sequence). CDR3 length: 13 residues. CDR3 bases: TGTGCCTGGAGTGTACTAGGGTACTATGGCTACACCTTC. It encodes CAWSVLGYYGYTF. Looking up the rest from reference TRBV30 and TRBJ1-2 gives the full variable domain: SQTIHQWPATLVQPVGSPLSLECTVEGTSNPNLYWYRQAAGRGLQLLFYSVGIGQISSEVPQNLSASRPQDRQFILSSKKLLLSDSGFYLCAWSVLGYYGYTFGSGTRLTVV.

The genes are TRBV10-3 and TRBJ2-1; D possibly corresponds to TRBD1 (6 bases). The ends were cut back, 6 bases at V and 10 bases at J, with 16 bases in the middle. The CDR3 is 13 amino acids. Germline V gives CDR1 ENHRY, CDR2 SYGVKD. CDR3 DNA: TGTGCCATCAGGGACAGCCCCCAGTTAGAGCAGTTCTTC. Residues: CAIRDSPQLEQFF.

The chain links TRBV18 to TRBJ1-2, with 7 nucleotides matching TRBD1. The CDR3 spans 14 residues. Germline lookup yields CDR1 KGHSH and CDR2 LQKENI. The ends lost 3 bases at V and 2 bases at J; junction bases unmatched: 3. The CDR3 loop is CASSPATGNYGYTF. The CDR3 nucleotides are TGTGCCAGCTCACCGGCGACAGGGAACTATGGCTACACCTTC.